Below, 28 T cell receptor beta chains from the same sample are listed, as sequenced in a study of T cells after yellow fever vaccination. TCRdb used MiXCR to reprocess the 5' RACE reads, holding one entry per CDR3 protein. The table includes a few hundred thousand distinct CDR3 sequences, 4% detected once. The sample was PBMCs, taken 5 days after the yellow fever booster vaccination. Source of these receptors: a man between 18 and 29 years old who received the YFV17D yellow fever vaccine.

The J gene is TRBJ1-2, the V gene TRBV6-1; a weak D match, TRBD1 (6 bases). Deletions cut 3 bases from V and 8 bases from J, with 13 bases between. The CDR3 is 13 residues long. Germline V gene data show CDR1 as MNHNS and CDR2 as SASEGT. The DNA for the CDR3 is TGTGCCAGCAGTGAGTCGGGGGCGGGAGGCTACACCTTC. Translated, it gives CASSESGAGGYTF.

This clonotype was picked up a small number of times. The chain is built from TRBV6-6 and TRBJ2-3, with D perhaps assigned TRBD1 or TRBD2 (5 bases each). Trimming took 6 bases from V and 2 from J, leaving 12 bases between them. This CDR3 contains 14 residues. CDR1 is MNHNY, CDR2 SVGAGI, per germline (reference sequence). CDR3: CASRASGTTDTQYF. CDR3 DNA sequence: TGTGCCAGCAGAGCATCAGGGACCACAGATACGCAGTATTTT.

The chain employs TRBV19 and TRBJ1-1; D might be TRBD1 (6 bases). Germline-derived CDR1 and CDR2 are LNHDA and SQIVND (reference sequence). This CDR3 spans 15 amino acids. Between the trimmed V and J ends, which lost 7 bases and 6 bases, there was a span of 21 bases. The CDR3, as DNA: TGTGCCAGTATTGAAGGTTCAGGGGTCTCCTCTGAAGCTTTCTTT. Translating it yields CASIEGSGVSSEAFF.

This chain joins TRBV15 and TRBJ2-7; D may be TRBD2 (6 bases). The CDR3 covers 14 residues. Trimming removed 0 bases from V and 3 bases from J, with 9 bases in between. Germline V CDR1 and CDR2: LNHNV, YYDKDF (reference sequence). CDR3 loop: CATSRDPGVYEQYF. The DNA of the CDR3 is TGTGCCACCAGCAGAGATCCGGGGGTCTACGAGCAGTACTTC.

At least ten counts were recorded for this clonotype. The gene calls are TRBV9 and TRBJ2-1; TRBD2 is a possible D gene (6 bases). The germline gives CDR1 SGDLS, CDR2 YYNGEE. Trimming took off 0 bases at V and 0 bases at J, with 13 bases between the two ends. The CDR3 length is 17 residues. CDR3 residues: CASSVGPLRGSYNEQFF. The CDR3, as DNA: TGTGCCAGCAGCGTAGGTCCTTTGCGGGGCTCCTACAATGAGCAGTTCTTC.

This clonotype was counted ten times or more. J is TRBJ1-1 and V is TRBV11-1; D possibly corresponds to TRBD1 (5 bases). The CDR3 sequence is 14 residues long. Germline V gene sequence: CDR1 SGHAT, CDR2 FQDESV (reference sequence). V was cut by 0 bases and J by 5 bases, with 10 bases left in between. CDR3 nucleotide sequence: TGTGCCAGCAGCTTAGCGCCGGGGCGTACTGAAGCTTTCTTT. Protein sequence: CASSLAPGRTEAFF. Based on the CDR3 plus reference TRBV11-1 and TRBJ1-1, the full variable domain is EAEVAQSPRYKITEKSQAVAFWCDPISGHATLYWYRQILGQGPELLVQFQDESVVDDSQLPKDRFSAERLKGVDSTLKIQPAELGDSAMYLCASSLAPGRTEAFFGQGTRLTVV.

The chain employs TRBV24-1 and TRBJ2-3; 7 bases are shared with TRBD1. Trimming at V came to 9 bases and at J to 9 bases, leaving 5 bases not matched to a gene. The CDR3 spans 11 residues. Germline V gene data show CDR1 as KGHDR and CDR2 as SFDVKD. The CDR3 spells CATGTVETQYF. Here the CDR3 DNA reads TGTGCCACCGGGACAGTGGAAACGCAGTATTTT.

This clonotype was observed a handful of times. The chain combines TRBV5-1 with TRBJ2-7; the match to TRBD1 covers 11 bases. CDR1 SGHRS and CDR2 YFSETQ come from the germline V gene. Trimming removed 4 bases from V and 0 bases from J; junction bases left unmatched: 6. The CDR3 extends over 16 amino acids. CDR3 sequence: CASSQGQGGNSYEQYF. The DNA of the CDR3 is TGCGCCAGCAGCCAGGGACAGGGGGGGAACTCCTACGAGCAGTACTTC.

In this sample, this clonotype turned up many times. This chain uses TRBV7-2 with TRBJ2-3; unclear D gene. The germline V gene has CDR1 SGHTA and CDR2 FQGNSA. This CDR3 spans 13 amino acids. The ends were cut back, 4 bases at V and 5 bases at J, with 10 bases in the middle. The CDR3 coding sequence is TGTGCCAGCAGCTCCTCTCGGCAAGATACGCAGTATTTT. Translated, it gives CASSSSRQDTQYF. The whole variable domain, remainder taken from reference TRBV7-2 and TRBJ2-3, is GAGVSQSPSNKVTEKGKDVELRCDPISGHTALYWYRQSLGQGLEFLIYFQGNSAPDKSGLPSDRFSAERTGGSVSTLTIQRTQQEDSAVYLCASSSSRQDTQYFGPGTRLTVL.

The sample holds a few counts of this clonotype. This chain uses TRBV5-1 with TRBJ2-1; 11 bases align to TRBD2. Germline V gene data show CDR1 as SGHRS and CDR2 as YFSETQ. This CDR3 is built from 15 residues. Trimming cost V 0 bases and J 8 bases; bases outside gene matches: 4. CDR3 nucleotide sequence: TGCGCCAGCAGCTTGGATAGCGGGGGGGCCGATGAGCAGTTCTTC. Protein product: CASSLDSGGADEQFF.

As DNA, the CDR3 is TGTGCCAGCAGTGAATATACAGATACGCAGTATTTT. Protein sequence: CASSEYTDTQYF. The chain links TRBV25-1 to TRBJ2-3, with D unresolved. The CDR3 totals 12 residues. Trimming removed 0 bases at V and 3 bases at J, with 1 base between. Germline V gives CDR1 MGHDK, CDR2 SYGVNS.

The V gene is TRBV20-1, the J gene TRBJ2-7; D tentatively reads TRBD1 or TRBD2 (5 bases each). This CDR3 is 14 amino acids long. Germline lookup yields CDR1 DFQATT and CDR2 SNEGSKA (reference sequence). Between the trimmed V and J ends, which lost 5 bases and 0 bases, there was a span of 14 bases. As DNA, the CDR3 is TGCAGTGCTGCCCGGGACGCCTACTCCTACGAGCAGTACTTC. It encodes CSAARDAYSYEQYF.

This clonotype was picked up many times. This chain uses TRBV24-1 with TRBJ2-2; D not certain. CDR3 length: 14 residues. V was clipped by 1 base and J by 2 bases, with 4 bases between them. Germline-derived CDR1 and CDR2 are KGHDR and SFDVKD. The CDR3 coding sequence is TGTGCCACCAGTGATTTCCGTAACACCGGGGAGCTGTTTTTT. Protein product: CATSDFRNTGELFF.

This clonotype was detected many times. This chain connects TRBV12-3 or TRBV12-4 to TRBJ2-7, with TRBD1 matching 8 bases. This CDR3 spans 17 amino acids. Trimming removed 3 bases from V and 2 bases from J; junction bases left unmatched: 12. The CDR3, as DNA: TGTGCCAGCAGTTTGGTCGGCTGGACAGGGCCAACCTACGAGCAGTACGTC. Its translation: CASSLVGWTGPTYEQYV.

V and J are TRBV19 and TRBJ2-7; TRBD1 matches 9 bases. The CDR3 is 14 amino acids. Germline trimming cut 7 bases from V and 4 bases from J; bases unmatched to any gene: 8. CDR1 LNHDA and CDR2 SQIVND come from the germline V gene (reference sequence). CDR3 coding DNA: TGTGCCAGTAACCCCGGGACAGGGTTTTACGAGCAGTACTTC. Translating gives CASNPGTGFYEQYF. Full variable domain (missing parts from reference TRBV19 and TRBJ2-7): DGGITQSPKYLFRKEGQNVTLSCEQNLNHDAMYWYRQDPGQGLRLIYYSQIVNDFQKGDIAEGYSVSREKKESFPLTVTSAQKNPTAFYLCASNPGTGFYEQYFGPGTRLTVT.

This chain connects TRBV12-5 to TRBJ2-6; 11 nucleotides line up with TRBD1. V trimming: 0 bases; J trimming: 1 base; junction bases outside the gene matches: 5. This CDR3 has 19 amino acids. The V gene's germline CDR1 is LGHNT and CDR2 FRNRAP. CDR3 region: CASGLVLDRGLSGANVLTF. Here the CDR3 DNA reads TGTGCTAGTGGTTTGGTACTGGACAGGGGGCTATCTGGGGCCAACGTCCTGACTTTC.

The chain has TRBV12-3 or TRBV12-4 and TRBJ1-4, with D hard to call. Trimming took 6 bases from V and 8 from J, leaving 16 bases between them. There are 14 residues in the CDR3. CDR3 DNA: TGTGCCAGCAGCCCCCGGGGATCGGGGGAAAAACTGTTTTTT. Protein product: CASSPRGSGEKLFF.

This clonotype was counted only a few times. V gene TRBV5-4 combines with J gene TRBJ1-1; D is possibly TRBD1 (6 bases). CDR3 length equals 15 residues. Germline V CDR1 and CDR2: SGHNT, YYREEE (reference sequence). The germline V and J ends were trimmed by 2 bases and 3 bases, with 14 bases remaining between them. This CDR3 is CASSLQGAQHTEAFF. CDR3 DNA sequence: TGTGCCAGCAGCTTACAGGGCGCGCAGCACACTGAAGCTTTCTTT.

The V call is TRBV5-6, the J call TRBJ1-5; a weak D match, TRBD1 (5 bases). The CDR3 totals 15 residues. V was trimmed by 3 bases and J by 1 base, leaving 11 bases between them. CDR1 is SGHDT and CDR2 is YYEEEE in the germline V gene. CDR3 amino acids: CASSWGGGSNQPQHF. As DNA, the CDR3 is TGTGCCAGCAGCTGGGGGGGAGGAAGCAATCAGCCCCAGCATTTT.

The table lists this clonotype with many counts. The rearrangement links TRBV4-2 to TRBJ1-5, with D unclear. Germline V gives CDR1 LGHNA, CDR2 YNFKEQ. Trimming took off 1 base at V and 0 bases at J, with 13 bases between the two ends. The CDR3 length is 17 residues. CDR3 nucleotide sequence: TGTGCCAGCAGCCAAGCCTACACAGCTAATAGCAATCAGCCCCAGCATTTT. This encodes CASSQAYTANSNQPQHF.

In its sample, this clonotype was seen a few times. V gene TRBV20-1 combines with J gene TRBJ2-1, with TRBD2 matching over 8 bases. CDR1 is DFQATT and CDR2 is SNEGSKA in the germline V gene (reference sequence). The junction had 15 bases not matched to a gene; V was cut back by 2 bases and J by 15 bases. CDR3 size: 14 residues. Written as DNA, the CDR3 is TGCAGTGCTAGATCGCCGGGACTAGGTCTTTCAACGTTCTTC. It is translated as CSARSPGLGLSTFF.

The table lists this clonotype with many counts. The chain joins TRBV4-1 to TRBJ2-6; no clear D. The CDR3 runs to 14 residues. The germline V gene encodes CDR1 MGHRA and CDR2 YSYEKL. Trimming left V 4 bases short and J 4 bases short, with 8 bases between. CDR3 protein: CASSLSTGANVLTF. The CDR3, as DNA: TGCGCCAGCAGCCTCAGTACCGGGGCCAACGTCCTGACTTTC.

There are many counts of this clonotype. The chain has TRBV6-1 and TRBJ2-1; 8 nucleotides line up with TRBD1. The trim removed 6 bases at V and 7 bases at J, leaving 14 bases unmatched. The CDR3 loop spans 16 amino acids. Germline V gene lookup returns CDR1 MNHNS and CDR2 SASEGT. The CDR3 DNA reads as TGTGCCAGCAGCCTGGACAGGGTTAAATTTGGGAATGAGCAGTTCTTC. Translating it yields CASSLDRVKFGNEQFF.

The chain combines TRBV6-2 or TRBV6-3 with TRBJ2-5, with TRBD2 matching over 13 bases. This CDR3 contains 16 residues. V was pared by 4 bases and J by 2 bases, with 4 bases of the junction left unmatched. Germline-derived CDR1 and CDR2 are MNHEY and SVGEGT. CDR3 sequence reads: CASSWTSGGFQETQYF. CDR3 DNA: TGTGCCAGCAGTTGGACTAGCGGGGGATTTCAAGAGACCCAGTACTTC.

Ten or more counts support this clonotype. Here the CDR3 DNA reads TGTGCCAGCAGCCAAGATTCTGAACAGGGCGTTTACGAGCAGTACTTC. Its translation is CASSQDSEQGVYEQYF. The rearrangement uses TRBV3-1 and TRBJ2-7; possibly TRBD1 for D (6 bases). Trimming pared 0 bases from V and 4 bases from J, leaving 16 bases between. This CDR3 spans 16 amino acids. Looked up from germline, CDR1 is LGHDT and CDR2 is YNNKEL (reference sequence).

The table lists this clonotype with many counts. This chain connects TRBV4-2 to TRBJ2-1, with 11 bases matching TRBD2. The V gene's germline CDR1 is LGHNA and CDR2 YNFKEQ. The CDR3 length is 16 residues. Trimming cost V 2 bases and J 0 bases; bases outside gene matches: 0. The CDR3 DNA is TGTGCCAGCAGCCAACTAGCGGGGGGCTCCTACAATGAGCAGTTCTTC. It is translated as CASSQLAGGSYNEQFF.

This clonotype has a handful of counts. The gene calls are TRBV6-5 and TRBJ2-3, with D unclear. V was clipped by 2 bases and J by 0 bases, with 6 bases between them. The CDR3 runs to 14 residues. Germline V gives CDR1 MNHEY, CDR2 SVGAGI. The CDR3 protein is CASSYTYSTDTQYF. CDR3 DNA: TGTGCCAGCAGTTACACCTATAGCACAGATACGCAGTATTTT.

This clonotype showed up just a few times. The rearrangement uses TRBV7-2 and TRBJ1-5; D not resolved. The CDR3 contains 16 residues. V lost 7 bases, J lost 0 bases, and 16 bases lay in between. CDR1 and CDR2 from the germline V gene are SGHTA and FQGNSA. The CDR3 coding sequence is TGTGCCAGCACCCCAGAGCCGGGTTATAGCAATCAGCCCCAGCATTTT. Its protein product is CASTPEPGYSNQPQHF.